This entry features one T cell receptor beta chain sequence. Its antigen target is currently unknown. No per-base quality is available; no much larger clone lies one base away. In total, approximately 690 healthy bone marrow donors made up the cohort. All cohort members were sampled while nominally healthy, although unrecorded immune exposures were likely present. The donor tested CMV seronegative and was one of the 352 seronegative cohort members. Every donor gave a peripheral blood sample, and the peripheral blood mononuclear cells from that sample were used for TCR beta sequencing. The Qiagen DNeasy Blood Extraction Kit was used to extract genomic DNA from the blood cell samples. V is cut back by 0 bases and J by 1 base, with 3 bases in the junction unmatched. The CDR3 has 15 amino acids, counting the end cysteine and phenylalanine. Of the read, only the CDR3 DNA is kept; its 45 bases are in frame from base 1. As encoded in the germline V gene, CDR1 is SGHRS while CDR2 is YFSETQ.

Library method: the immunoSEQ multiplex PCR assay. A mixture of 60 forward primers for TCR Vbeta segments and 13 reverse primers for TCR Jbeta segments was used in the multiplex PCR. A multiplex PCR assay on genomic DNA amplified the CDR3 region of rearranged TCR beta genes. The amplified TCR beta libraries were sequenced on the Illumina HiSeq System as 87-base-pair reads. In the authors' own workflow: A later analysis counted about 80 million unique TCR beta chains across the 550 to 800 repertoires, and some 11 million of these chains were shared by at least two donors. A nearest-neighbor algorithm error-corrected the raw reads and collapsed the reads into unique sequences, merging closely related sequences to remove PCR and sequencing errors. To assign V, D and J gene segments, CDR3 sequences were aligned to IMGT reference sequences. Each retained sequence needed at least a six-nucleotide match to both a V gene segment and a J gene segment. Rearrangements were called productive when the CDR3 lacked stop codons and stayed in frame with V and J; all others were non-productive. Following IMGT convention, CDR3 was defined as the stretch from the second conserved V-encoded cysteine up to the conserved J-encoded phenylalanine. In an earlier analysis of 587 of the donors, sequences lacking an unambiguous match to a single V gene segment were excluded. An earlier analysis of approximately 590 of the donors called V segments functional above 56.7% productive rearrangements and segregating when the between-donor standard deviation exceeded 5%. A statistical classification framework was developed to diagnose cytomegalovirus status using the catalog of TCR beta chain sequences. In a later analysis, TCR nucleotide sequences were compared against IMGT/GENE-DB human TR gene sequences so that V and J genes could be assigned. In a later analysis, CDR3 sequences and most-parsimonious VDJ recombination scenarios were assigned using the TCRdist pipeline. In a later analysis, each TCR beta chain was defined by its CDR3 amino acid sequence together with its V-gene family, and reads lacking a unique V-gene family were excluded. To address suspected cross-contamination and a sequencing artifact, a later analysis removed under 600 highly shared, low-generation-probability nucleotide sequences. In a later analysis, a clonal expansion index was calculated for each public chain from normalized within-repertoire ranks of inferred template counts. Generation probabilities in a later analysis came from a VDJ recombination model fitted to out-of-frame rearrangements, and those results were checked against IGoR. A later analysis scored TCR-TCR, TCR-HLA and TCR-CMV co-occurrence with hypergeometric tests, applying a repertoire-size bias correction to TCR pairs. False discovery rates were estimated in a later analysis by permuting HLA or CMV assignments 20 times. A later analysis grouped co-occurring TCRs with DBSCAN, adding TCRdist sequence similarity when clustering within HLA-allele-positive subsets. Repertoires with fewer than 30,000 or more than 120,000 public chains were left out of co-occurrence clustering, as were several repertoires with anomalous nucleotide sharing. Not all clones reach the TCRdb copy of this immuneACCESS table, which keeps in-frame sequences only. Checked studies attribute under half of the gap to unresolved V genes and leave the rest unexplained. The D gene and trimming were derived from the DNA, and the V and J assignments and clone size from that table. The sample records about 210,000 clones, less than 90% of which are singletons. 0.25% to 0.4% of the sample is taken by the ten largest.

The sample belongs to a study of cytomegalovirus exposure and HLA in healthy donors (dated by TCRdb to between 2016 and 2019). Study-wide context: In an earlier analysis of approximately 640 of the donors, around 300 Gb of sequence data and roughly 100 million unique TCR beta sequences from roughly 200 million T cells were reported. About 280 gigabases of sequencing data and around 88 million unique TCR sequences made up an early release that covered about 640 HLA-typed donors. The genetic ancestry cluster associated with self-reported Caucasian donors included 65% to 90% of the roughly 360 genotyped donors. The aim of the study was to test whether cataloging public T cell receptors could identify signatures of past pathogen exposure. The T cell repertoires of roughly 660 subjects were profiled by immunosequencing and related to cytomegalovirus serostatus. Along with the 666-subject first cohort, a separate validation cohort of 120 different subjects was used. To predict cytomegalovirus infection status, the study brought together high-throughput TCR immunosequencing, statistical association of individual TCRs with disease status, and machine learning. A later analysis re-analyzed previously published TCR beta repertoires from roughly 600 donors and added high-resolution HLA genotyping to study TCR occurrence patterns. In the later analysis, no new phenotypic data were used to find candidate immune exposures; instead, reliance was placed on TCR beta sequences and their occurrence across donors. To decide whether each TCR beta V gene segment behaved as functional or pseudogenic, an earlier analysis of some 600 of the donors relied on high-throughput TCR beta sequencing. Donor age, sex, ethnicity and CMV serostatus were collected together with the repertoire data. Genome-wide SNP genotypes for about 60% of the roughly 670 donors were used in a later genetic analysis, which treated that subset as a discovery cohort. Every repertoire in the discovery cohort had been generated on one and the same sequencing platform. HLA typing included class I and class II loci at four-digit resolution. The number of typed donors differed by locus: about 620-640 for A, B, C, DRB1 and DQB1; 500 to 550 for DQA1; around 580 for DPA1; and 400 to 480 for DPB1. Because of strong linkage in the cohort, 4 to 6 DR-DQ haplotypes were treated as single units for association and clustering. Across about 370 genotyped donors of the cohort, an average of approximately 240,000 unique TCR beta nucleotide sequences per donor were sequenced, and approximately 17% of those sequences were non-productive.

The investigation overall reported the following: For the cohort, immune exposure information was limited to CMV serostatus. A total of 150 to 200 TCR beta chains were listed by the study as associated with cytomegalovirus. Specific HLA alleles were associated with 15,000 to 20,000 TCR beta sequences at a false discovery rate of 0.05 in a later analysis. Linkage disequilibrium might explain the correlated functional status among segregating V segments, but an unknown experimental factor could not be excluded. The sequencing pipeline was judged likely to have produced a cluster of highly shared sequence variants as a technical artifact. Strong co-occurrence of HLA alleles, especially DR and DQ, made assigning TCR associations to individual alleles difficult. Across donors, most TCR sequences were observed very rarely, whereas some public TCRs were present in many individuals. Some IMGT-functional V segments, including TRBV6-2 and TRBV6-3, could not be distinguished by the 87-base-pair reads and were therefore excluded. A further reported finding was that TCR beta sequences accurately predicted the HLA-A and HLA-B alleles for most subjects in the first cohort. Fewer than 20 rarely observed V segments, including chromosome 9 orphons, were excluded from the earlier analysis of some 590 of the donors because counts were too low. In vitro tests confirmed that a few of the cytomegalovirus-associated TCR beta chains recognize cytomegalovirus antigens. The authors suggested that the approach could potentially be extended to other disease states and immunological phenotypes. The cohort was sequenced for TCR beta chains only, and without alpha or paired-chain data the features that could be detected were limited. In a later analysis, TCR association rates were found to vary across HLA loci, with the most associated TCRs seen for DRB1 alleles and the fewest for HLA-C alleles. A later analysis found that most CMV-associated TCR beta chains appeared HLA-restricted, with HLA associations seemingly driven largely by CMV exposure. HLA typing was unavailable for some donors at each locus, so association tests used only the typed subset. The classifier was reported to diagnose cytomegalovirus status with high specificity and sensitivity in both the original cohort and the validation cohort. In a later genetic analysis, a missense DCLRE1C variant was associated with V-gene and J-gene trimming of TCR beta chains, and the association was replicated in an independent cohort. In a later analysis, HLA-associated TCR beta chains showed more clonal expansion and lower generation probabilities than non-associated chains that were equally common. Roughly uniform sequencing depth across donors was assumed in presence/absence analyses, although this assumption may not hold. According to a later genetic analysis, donors in an Asian-associated ancestry cluster had fewer N-insertions in productive TCRs than the roughly 700-donor mean. In an earlier analysis of approximately 600 of the donors, most TCR beta V segments were observed in productive rearrangements about 87% or about 30% of the time, broadly matching IMGT annotations. In a later analysis, several top co-occurrence clusters were reported to appear linked to parvovirus B19, influenza, CMV and Epstein-Barr virus.

Sequenced input: PBMCs. This receptor was identified in a woman between 25 and 40 years old in good health and CMV-seronegative. The chain joins TRBV5-1 to TRBJ2-5, with 7 middle bases fitting TRBD2. The CDR3 here reads CASSLDAGVQETQYF. The DNA sequence follows: TGCGCCAGCAGCTTGGACGCGGGAGTCCAAGAGACCCAGTACTTC.